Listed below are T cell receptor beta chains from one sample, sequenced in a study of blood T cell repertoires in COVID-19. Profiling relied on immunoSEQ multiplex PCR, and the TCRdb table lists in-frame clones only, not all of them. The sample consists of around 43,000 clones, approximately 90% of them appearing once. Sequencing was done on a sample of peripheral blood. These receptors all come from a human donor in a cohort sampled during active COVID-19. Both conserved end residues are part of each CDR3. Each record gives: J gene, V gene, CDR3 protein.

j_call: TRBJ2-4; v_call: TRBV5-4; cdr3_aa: CASSLYAGGGKNIQYF
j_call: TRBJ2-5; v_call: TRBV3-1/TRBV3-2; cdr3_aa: CASSPRSDRANQGTQYF
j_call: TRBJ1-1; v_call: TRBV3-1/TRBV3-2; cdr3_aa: CASSLGQTGAFF
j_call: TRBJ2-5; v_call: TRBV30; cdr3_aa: CAWSLGTEETQYF
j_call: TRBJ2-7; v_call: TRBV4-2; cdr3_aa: CASSQPQGLAGVEQYF
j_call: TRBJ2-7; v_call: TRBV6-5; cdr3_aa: CASSQTYEQYF
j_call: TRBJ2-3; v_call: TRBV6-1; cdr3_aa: CASSETSGVTDTQYF
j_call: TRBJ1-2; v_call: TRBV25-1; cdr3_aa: CASSWGGFYGYTF
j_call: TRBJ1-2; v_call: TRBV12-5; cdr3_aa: CASGSDSTYGYTF
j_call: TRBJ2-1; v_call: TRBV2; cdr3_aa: CASSPGGYNEQFF
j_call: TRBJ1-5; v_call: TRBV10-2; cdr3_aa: CASKQGSNQPQHF
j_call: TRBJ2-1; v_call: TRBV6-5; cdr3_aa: CASSTPWPPGGEQFF
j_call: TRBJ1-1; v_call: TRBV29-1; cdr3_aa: CSVEDSGQASFF
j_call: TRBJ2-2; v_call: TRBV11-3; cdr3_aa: CASSFTGTGELFF
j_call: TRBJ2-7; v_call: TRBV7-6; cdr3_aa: CASSPAGGPHEQYF
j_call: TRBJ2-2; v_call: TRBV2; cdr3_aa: CASSLNSNTGELFF
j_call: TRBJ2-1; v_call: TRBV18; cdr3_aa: CASSPPTGGSYNEQFF
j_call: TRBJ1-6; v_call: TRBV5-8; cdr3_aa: CASSPLGGRSSPLHF
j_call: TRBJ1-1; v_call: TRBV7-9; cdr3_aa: CASRRGTEAFF
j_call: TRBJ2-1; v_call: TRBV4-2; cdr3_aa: CASRIGLADYNEQFF
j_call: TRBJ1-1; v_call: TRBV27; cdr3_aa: CASSKGQGVTEAFF
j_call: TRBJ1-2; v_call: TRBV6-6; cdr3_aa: CASSYGGENGYTF
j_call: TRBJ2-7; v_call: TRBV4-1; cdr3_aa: CASSQGLGSYEQYF
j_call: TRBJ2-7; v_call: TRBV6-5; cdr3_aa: CASGRGAYEQYF
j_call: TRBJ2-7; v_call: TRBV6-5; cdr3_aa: CASSYGQGHGEQYF
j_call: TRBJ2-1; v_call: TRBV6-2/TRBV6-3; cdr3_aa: CASSYTRPGNEQFF
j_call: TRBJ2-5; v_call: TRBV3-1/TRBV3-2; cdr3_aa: CASSQDGGALWETQYF
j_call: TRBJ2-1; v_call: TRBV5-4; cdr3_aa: CASSLGSGLAPREQFF
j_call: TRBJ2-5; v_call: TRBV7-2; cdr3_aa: CASSLWGTEETQYF
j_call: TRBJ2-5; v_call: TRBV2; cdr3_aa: CASSEEGSGRNF
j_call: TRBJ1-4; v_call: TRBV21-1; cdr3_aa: CASKSVREGEKLFF
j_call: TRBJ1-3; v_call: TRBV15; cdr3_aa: CATSFTGELSGNTIYF
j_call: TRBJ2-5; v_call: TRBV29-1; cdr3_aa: CSVERGGAGTQYF
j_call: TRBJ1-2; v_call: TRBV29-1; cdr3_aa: CSVVARSDYGYTF